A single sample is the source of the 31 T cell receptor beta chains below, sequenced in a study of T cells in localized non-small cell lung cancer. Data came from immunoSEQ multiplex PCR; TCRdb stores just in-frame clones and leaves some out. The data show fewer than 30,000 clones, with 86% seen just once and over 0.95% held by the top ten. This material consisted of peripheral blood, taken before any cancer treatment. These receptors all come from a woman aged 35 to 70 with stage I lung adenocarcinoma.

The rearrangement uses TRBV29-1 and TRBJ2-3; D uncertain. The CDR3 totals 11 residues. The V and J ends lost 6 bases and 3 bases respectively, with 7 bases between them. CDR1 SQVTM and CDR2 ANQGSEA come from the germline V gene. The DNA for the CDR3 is TGCAGCGTCGCCCGGACAGATACGCAGTATTTT. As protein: CSVARTDTQYF.

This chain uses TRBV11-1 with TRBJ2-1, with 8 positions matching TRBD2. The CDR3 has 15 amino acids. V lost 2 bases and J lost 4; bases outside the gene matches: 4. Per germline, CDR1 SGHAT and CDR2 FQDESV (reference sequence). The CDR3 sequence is CASSLWAGGYNEQFF. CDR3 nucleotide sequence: TGTGCCAGCAGCTTATGGGCGGGGGGATACAATGAGCAGTTCTTC.

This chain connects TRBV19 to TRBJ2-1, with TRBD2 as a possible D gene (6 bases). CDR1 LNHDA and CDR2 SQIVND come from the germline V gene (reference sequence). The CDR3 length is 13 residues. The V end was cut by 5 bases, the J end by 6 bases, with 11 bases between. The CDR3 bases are TGTGCCAGTAGTGCCGGGAGAACCAATGAGCAGTTCTTC. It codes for CASSAGRTNEQFF.

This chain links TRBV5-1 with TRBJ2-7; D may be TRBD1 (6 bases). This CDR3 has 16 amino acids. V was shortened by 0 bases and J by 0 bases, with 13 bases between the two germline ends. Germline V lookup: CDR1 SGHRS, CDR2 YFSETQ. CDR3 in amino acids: CASSLDVRGYSYEQYF. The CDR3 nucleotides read TGCGCCAGCAGCTTGGACGTCAGGGGTTACTCCTACGAGCAGTACTTC.

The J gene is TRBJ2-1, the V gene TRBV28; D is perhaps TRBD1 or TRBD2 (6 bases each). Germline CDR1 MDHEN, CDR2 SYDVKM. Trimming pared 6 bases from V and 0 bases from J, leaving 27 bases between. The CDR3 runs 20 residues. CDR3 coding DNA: TGTGCCAGCAGATTACTCCGGGACTGGGACATAAGGAGCTCCTACAATGAGCAGTTCTTC. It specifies CASRLLRDWDIRSSYNEQFF.

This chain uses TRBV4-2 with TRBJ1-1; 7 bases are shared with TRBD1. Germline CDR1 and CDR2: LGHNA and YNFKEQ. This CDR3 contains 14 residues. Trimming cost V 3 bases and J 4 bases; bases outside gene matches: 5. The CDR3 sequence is CASSHDREVTEAFF. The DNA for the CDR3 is TGTGCCAGCAGCCACGACAGGGAGGTCACTGAAGCTTTCTTT.

CDR3 nucleotides: TGTGCCAGCTCACCAGATCCCGGCGAGCAGTACTTC. Residues: CASSPDPGEQYF. The rearrangement links TRBV18 to TRBJ2-7; the D is unclear. The CDR3 is 12 amino acids. Trimming shortened V by 2 bases and J by 6 bases, and 8 bases separated the two germline ends. CDR1 and CDR2 from the germline V gene are KGHSH and LQKENI.

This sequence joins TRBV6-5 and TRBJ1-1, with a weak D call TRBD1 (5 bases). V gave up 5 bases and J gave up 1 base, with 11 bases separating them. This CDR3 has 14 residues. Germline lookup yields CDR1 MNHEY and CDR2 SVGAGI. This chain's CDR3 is CASSRTRWNTEAFF. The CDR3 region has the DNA TGTGCCAGCAGTAGGACAAGGTGGAACACTGAAGCTTTCTTT.

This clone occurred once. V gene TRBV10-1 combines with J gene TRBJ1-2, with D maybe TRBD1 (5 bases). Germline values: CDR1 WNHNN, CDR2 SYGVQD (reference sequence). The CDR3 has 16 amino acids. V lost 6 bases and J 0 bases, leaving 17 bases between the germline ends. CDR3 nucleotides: TGCGCCAGCAGACAGGAATGTCCCGATTCTAACTATGGCTACACCTTC. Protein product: CASRQECPDSNYGYTF.

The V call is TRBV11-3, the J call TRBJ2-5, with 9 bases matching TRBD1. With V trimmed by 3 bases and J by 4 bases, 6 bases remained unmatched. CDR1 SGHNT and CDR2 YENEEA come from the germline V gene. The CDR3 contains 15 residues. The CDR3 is CASSFRTGDGETQYF. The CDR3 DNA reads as TGTGCCAGCAGCTTCCGGACAGGGGACGGAGAGACCCAGTACTTC.

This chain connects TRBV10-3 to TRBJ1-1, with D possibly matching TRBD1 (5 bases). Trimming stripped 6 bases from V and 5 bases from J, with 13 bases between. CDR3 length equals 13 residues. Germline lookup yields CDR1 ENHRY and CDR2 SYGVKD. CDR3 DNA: TGTGCCATCAGCAGGGCCTTGGGTACTGAAGCTTTCTTT. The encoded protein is CAISRALGTEAFF.

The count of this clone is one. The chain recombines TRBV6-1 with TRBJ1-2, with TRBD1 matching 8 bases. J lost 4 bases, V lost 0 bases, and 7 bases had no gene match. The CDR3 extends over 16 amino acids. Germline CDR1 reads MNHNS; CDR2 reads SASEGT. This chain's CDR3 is CASSEAGTGLLYGYTF. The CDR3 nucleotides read TGTGCCAGCAGTGAAGCCGGGACAGGACTACTCTATGGCTACACCTTC.

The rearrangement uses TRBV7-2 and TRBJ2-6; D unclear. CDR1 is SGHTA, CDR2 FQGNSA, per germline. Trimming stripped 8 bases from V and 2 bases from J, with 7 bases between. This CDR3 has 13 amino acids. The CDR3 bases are TGTGCCAGCCAATGGGCTGGGGCCAACGTCCTGACTTTC. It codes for CASQWAGANVLTF.

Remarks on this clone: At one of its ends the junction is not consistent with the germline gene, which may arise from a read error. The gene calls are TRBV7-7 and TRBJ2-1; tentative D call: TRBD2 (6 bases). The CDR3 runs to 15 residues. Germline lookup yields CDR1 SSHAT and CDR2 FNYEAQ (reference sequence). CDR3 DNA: TGTGCTAGCAGCCTCGGGACTGGCTCCTACAATGAGCAGTTCTTC. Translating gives CASSLGTGSYNEQFF. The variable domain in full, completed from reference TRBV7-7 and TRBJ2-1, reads GAGVSQSPRYKVTKRGQDVTLRCDPISSHATLYWYQQALGQGPEFLTYFNYEAQPDKSGLPSDRFSAERPEGSISTLTIQRTEQRDSAMYRCASSLGTGSYNEQFFGPGTRLTVL.

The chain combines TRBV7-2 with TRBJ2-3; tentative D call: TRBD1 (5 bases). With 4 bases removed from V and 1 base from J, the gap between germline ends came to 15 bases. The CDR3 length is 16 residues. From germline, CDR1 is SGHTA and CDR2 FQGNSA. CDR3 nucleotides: TGTGCCAGCAGCTCCGGACACTCTGTTGGCACAGATACGCAGTATTTT. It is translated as CASSSGHSVGTDTQYF. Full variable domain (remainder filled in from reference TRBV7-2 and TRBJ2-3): GAGVSQSPSNKVTEKGKDVELRCDPISGHTALYWYRQSLGQGLEFLIYFQGNSAPDKSGLPSDRFSAERTGGSVSTLTIQRTQQEDSAVYLCASSSGHSVGTDTQYFGPGTRLTVL.

The CDR3 DNA reads TGTGCCAGCAACCTACAGGCCGGATCCTACGAGCAGTACTTC. Translation: CASNLQAGSYEQYF. The chain combines TRBV6-1 with TRBJ2-7; perhaps TRBD1 as D (5 bases). V lost 7 bases and J lost 1, with 14 bases in between. This CDR3 region has 14 residues. Germline V gene data show CDR1 as MNHNS and CDR2 as SASEGT.

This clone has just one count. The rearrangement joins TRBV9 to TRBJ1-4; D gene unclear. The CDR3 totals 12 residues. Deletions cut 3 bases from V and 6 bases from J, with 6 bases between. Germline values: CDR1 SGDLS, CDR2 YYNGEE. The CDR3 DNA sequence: TGTGCCAGCAGCGCTAGAGATGAAAAACTGTTTTTT. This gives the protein CASSARDEKLFF. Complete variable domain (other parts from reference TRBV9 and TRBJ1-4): DSGVTQTPKHLITATGQRVTLRCSPRSGDLSVYWYQQSLDQGLQFLIQYYNGEERAKGNILERFSAQQFPDLHSELNLSSLELGDSALYFCASSARDEKLFFGSGTQLSVL.

CDR3 coding DNA: TGTGCCAGCTCACTATTCGGGGCTAAGCAAGAGACCCAGTACTTC. It encodes CASSLFGAKQETQYF. The chain joins TRBV18 to TRBJ2-5; either TRBD1 or TRBD2 may fit D (5 bases each). V was pared by 4 bases and J by 2 bases, with 14 bases between. CDR1 is KGHSH and CDR2 is LQKENI in the germline V gene. The CDR3 is 15 amino acids.

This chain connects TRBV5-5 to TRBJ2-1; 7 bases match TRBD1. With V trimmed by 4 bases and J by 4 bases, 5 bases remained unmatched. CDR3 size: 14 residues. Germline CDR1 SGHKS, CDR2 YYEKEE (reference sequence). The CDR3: CASSTGTVYNEQFF. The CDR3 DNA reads TGTGCCAGCAGCACGGGGACAGTTTACAATGAGCAGTTCTTC.

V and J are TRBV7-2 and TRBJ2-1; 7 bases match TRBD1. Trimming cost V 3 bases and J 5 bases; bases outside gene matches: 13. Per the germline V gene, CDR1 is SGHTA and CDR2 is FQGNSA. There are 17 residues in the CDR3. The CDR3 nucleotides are TGTGCCAGCAGCTTTTCCCCAAGGGGACAGATTCACAATGAGCAGTTCTTC. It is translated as CASSFSPRGQIHNEQFF.

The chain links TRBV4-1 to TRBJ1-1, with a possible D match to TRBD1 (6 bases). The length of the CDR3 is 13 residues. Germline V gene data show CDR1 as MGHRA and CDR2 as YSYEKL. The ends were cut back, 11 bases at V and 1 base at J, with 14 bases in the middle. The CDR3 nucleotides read TGCGCCGCCAGGGGCATGGCGAACACTGAAGCTTTCTTT. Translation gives CAARGMANTEAFF.

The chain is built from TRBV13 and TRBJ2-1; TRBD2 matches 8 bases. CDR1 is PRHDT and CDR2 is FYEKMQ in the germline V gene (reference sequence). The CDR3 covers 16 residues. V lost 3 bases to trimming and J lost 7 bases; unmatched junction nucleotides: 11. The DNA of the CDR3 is TGTGCCAGCAGCTTTTACGGCGGGGGGACACGGAATGAGCAGTTCTTC. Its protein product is CASSFYGGGTRNEQFF.

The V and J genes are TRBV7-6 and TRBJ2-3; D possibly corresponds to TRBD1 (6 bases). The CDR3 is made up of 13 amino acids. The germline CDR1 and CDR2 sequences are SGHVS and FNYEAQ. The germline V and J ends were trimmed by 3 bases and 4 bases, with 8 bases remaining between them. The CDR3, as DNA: TGTGCCAGCAGCTTTGAGGGGGCAGATACGCAGTATTTT. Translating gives CASSFEGADTQYF.

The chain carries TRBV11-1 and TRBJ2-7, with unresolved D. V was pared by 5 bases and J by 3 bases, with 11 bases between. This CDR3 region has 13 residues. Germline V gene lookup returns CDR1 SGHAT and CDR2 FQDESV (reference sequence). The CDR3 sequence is CASSPRFHYEQYF. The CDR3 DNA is TGTGCCAGCAGCCCAAGGTTCCACTACGAGCAGTACTTC.

The CDR3 sequence: CASSGEERGTDTQYF. CDR3 bases: TGTGCCAGCAGTGGGGAGGAGCGGGGCACAGATACGCAGTATTTT. V usage is TRBV6-1 and J usage is TRBJ2-3; weak D call: TRBD2 (6 bases). Trimming cost V 4 bases and J 1 base, with 12 bases left between them. Germline CDR1 reads MNHNS; CDR2 reads SASEGT. This CDR3 region has 15 residues.

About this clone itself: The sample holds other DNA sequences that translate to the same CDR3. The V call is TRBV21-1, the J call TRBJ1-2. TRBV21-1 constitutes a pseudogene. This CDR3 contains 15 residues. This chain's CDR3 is CASSGSGRWWCGYTF. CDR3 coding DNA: TGTGCCAGCAGCGGGTCAGGGAGGTGGTGGTGTGGCTACACCTTC.

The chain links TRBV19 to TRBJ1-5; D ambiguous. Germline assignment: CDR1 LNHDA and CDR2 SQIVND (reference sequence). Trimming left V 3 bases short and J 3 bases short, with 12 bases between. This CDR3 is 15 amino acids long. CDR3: CASSIWVGNNQPQHF. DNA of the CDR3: TGTGCCAGTAGTATTTGGGTAGGGAACAATCAGCCCCAGCATTTT.

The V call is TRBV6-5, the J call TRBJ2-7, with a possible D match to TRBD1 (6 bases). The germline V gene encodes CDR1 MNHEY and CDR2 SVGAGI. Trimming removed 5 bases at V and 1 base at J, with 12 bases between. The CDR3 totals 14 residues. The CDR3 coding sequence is TGTGCCAGCAGTGCTTCGGACAGATCCTACGAGCAGTACTTC. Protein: CASSASDRSYEQYF.

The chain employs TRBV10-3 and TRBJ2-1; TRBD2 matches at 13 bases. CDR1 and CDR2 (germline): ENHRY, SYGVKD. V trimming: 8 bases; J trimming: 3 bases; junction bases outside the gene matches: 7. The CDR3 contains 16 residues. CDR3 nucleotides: TGTGCCATCGGATCTGGGACTAGCGGGGTCTACAATGAGCAGTTCTTC. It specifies CAIGSGTSGVYNEQFF.

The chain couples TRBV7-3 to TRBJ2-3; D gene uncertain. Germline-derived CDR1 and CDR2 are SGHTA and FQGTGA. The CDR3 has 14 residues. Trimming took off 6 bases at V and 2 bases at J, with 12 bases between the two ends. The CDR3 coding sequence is TGTGCCAGCAGGAGAAACCTAGACACAGATACGCAGTATTTT. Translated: CASRRNLDTDTQYF.

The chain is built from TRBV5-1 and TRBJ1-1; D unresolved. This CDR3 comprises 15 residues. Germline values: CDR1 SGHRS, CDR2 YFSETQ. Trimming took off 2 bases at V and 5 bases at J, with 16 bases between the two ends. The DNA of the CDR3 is TGCGCCAGCAGCTTTCGTCCGCGAGGGAATACTGAAGCTTTCTTT. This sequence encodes CASSFRPRGNTEAFF.